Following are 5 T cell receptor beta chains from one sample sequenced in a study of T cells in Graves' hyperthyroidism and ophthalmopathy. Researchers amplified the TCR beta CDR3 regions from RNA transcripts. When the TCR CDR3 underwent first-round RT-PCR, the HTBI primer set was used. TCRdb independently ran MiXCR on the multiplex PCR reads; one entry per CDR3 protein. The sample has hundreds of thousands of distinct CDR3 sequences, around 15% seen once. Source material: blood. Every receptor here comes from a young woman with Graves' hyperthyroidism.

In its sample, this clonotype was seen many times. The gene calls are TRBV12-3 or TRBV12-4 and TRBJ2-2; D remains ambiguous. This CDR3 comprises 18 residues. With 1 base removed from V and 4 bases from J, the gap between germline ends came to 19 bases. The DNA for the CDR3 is TGTGCCAGCAGTTTAGTTTACGGACGCCCGGGCGGCACCGGGGAGCTGTTTTTT. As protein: CASSLVYGRPGGTGELFF.

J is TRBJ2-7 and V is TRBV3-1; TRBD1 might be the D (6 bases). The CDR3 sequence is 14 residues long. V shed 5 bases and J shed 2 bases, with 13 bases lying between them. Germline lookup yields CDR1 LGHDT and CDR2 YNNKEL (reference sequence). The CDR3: CASSFDRFPYEQYF. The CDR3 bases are TGTGCCAGCAGCTTTGACAGGTTTCCCTACGAGCAGTACTTC.

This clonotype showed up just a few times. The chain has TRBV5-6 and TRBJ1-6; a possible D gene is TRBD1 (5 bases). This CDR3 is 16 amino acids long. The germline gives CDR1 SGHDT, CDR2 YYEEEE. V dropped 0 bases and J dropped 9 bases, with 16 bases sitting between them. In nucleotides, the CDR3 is TGTGCCAGCAGCTTGGAGACGGGACTCACCTCTTCACCCCTCCACTTT. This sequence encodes CASSLETGLTSSPLHF.

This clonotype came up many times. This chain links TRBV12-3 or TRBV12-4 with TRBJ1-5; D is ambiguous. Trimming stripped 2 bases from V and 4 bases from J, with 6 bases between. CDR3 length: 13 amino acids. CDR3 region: CASSLTVNQPQHF. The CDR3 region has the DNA TGTGCCAGCAGTTTAACGGTGAATCAGCCCCAGCATTTT.

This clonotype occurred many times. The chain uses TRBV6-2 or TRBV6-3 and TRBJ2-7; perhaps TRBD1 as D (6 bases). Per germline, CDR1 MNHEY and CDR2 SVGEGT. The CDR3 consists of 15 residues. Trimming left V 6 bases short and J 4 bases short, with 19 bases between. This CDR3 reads CASRDGGGLSYEQYF. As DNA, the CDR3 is TGTGCCAGCAGGGATGGGGGCGGACTCAGTTACGAGCAGTACTTC.